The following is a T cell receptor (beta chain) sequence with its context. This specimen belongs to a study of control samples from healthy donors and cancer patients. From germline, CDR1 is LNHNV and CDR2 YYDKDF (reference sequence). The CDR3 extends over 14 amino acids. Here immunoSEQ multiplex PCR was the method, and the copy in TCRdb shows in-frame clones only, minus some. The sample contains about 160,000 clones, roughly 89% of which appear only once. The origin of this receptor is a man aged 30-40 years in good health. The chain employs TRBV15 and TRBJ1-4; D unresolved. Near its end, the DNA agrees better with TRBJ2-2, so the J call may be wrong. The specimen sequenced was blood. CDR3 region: CATSRDGRDRELFF. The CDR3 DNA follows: TGTGCCACCAGCAGAGACGGAAGAGACAGGGAGCTGTTTTTT.